A selection of T cell receptor beta chains follows, all from one sample in a study of CD8 T cells in ankylosing spondylitis. TCRdb re-called the 5' RACE reads through MiXCR, storing one row per CDR3 protein. In the table there are 200,000 to 250,000 distinct CDR3 sequences, roughly 10% of which are singletons. Sequenced: blood, either unsorted or a sorted T cell fraction (not recorded which). These receptors all come from a male donor with ankylosing spondylitis or in good health (not recorded which). Each CDR3 is given with its conserved first and last residue. D genes are given only for firm matches. Clone sizes are given selectively: once, few, many, or a class where the clone is expanded.

d_call j_call v_call clone_size cdr3_nt cdr3_aa
TRBD2 TRBJ2-1 TRBV7-9 many TGTGCCAGCAGCCCTCATAGCGGGACGCGCTCCTACAATGAGCAGTTCTTC CASSPHSGTRSYNEQFF
NA TRBJ1-2 TRBV30 few TGTGCCTGGACCCCCCGGGCAGGAAAAGGTCTCACCTTC CAWTPRAGKGLTF
TRBD1 TRBJ2-5 TRBV11-2 NA TGTGCCAGCAACAGGGGCGGGCAAGAGACCCAGTACTTC CASNRGGQETQYF
TRBD1 TRBJ2-3 TRBV3-1 few TGTGCCAGCAGCCAGCGGACAGGGGCCTACACAGATACGCAGTATTTT CASSQRTGAYTDTQYF
NA TRBJ2-1 TRBV9 many TGTGCCAGCAGCGTAGGATCTCAGACGGAGCAGTTCTTC CASSVGSQTEQFF
NA TRBJ1-3 TRBV19 few TGTGCCACTAAGGTTGTCGGAGGAACTGGAAACACCATATATTTT CATKVVGGTGNTIYF
TRBD2 TRBJ2-1 TRBV29-1 many TGCAGCGCTCGGACTAGTTGGGAGTGGGTTTACAATGAGCAGTTCTTC CSARTSWEWVYNEQFF
TRBD2 TRBJ2-7 TRBV12-3/TRBV12-4 few TGTGCCAGCAGTTTAGGACTAGCGGGCATACCCTACGAGCAGTACTTC CASSLGLAGIPYEQYF
TRBD1 TRBJ2-2 TRBV10-1 NA TGCGCCAGCAGTGCAGGACAGGCGAACACCGGGGAGCTGTTTTTT CASSAGQANTGELFF
TRBD1 TRBJ2-5 TRBV5-1 few TGCGCCAGCAGCCTATGGACAGGGAATGTGGAGACCCAGTACTTC CASSLWTGNVETQYF
TRBD2 TRBJ2-2 TRBV25-1 many TGTGCCAGCAGTGGGGGACTAGTCAACACCGGGGAGCTGTTTTTT CASSGGLVNTGELFF
TRBD1 TRBJ1-4 TRBV25-1 many TGTGCCAGCAGTGAAGGGGACAGGGCTAAGGTTTTT CASSEGDRAKVF
NA TRBJ2-5 TRBV28 many TGTGCCAGCAACCCGACCTACAGGGAGTTGGAGACCCAGTACTTC CASNPTYRELETQYF
NA TRBJ2-1 TRBV7-8 few TGTGCCAGCAGCTTTGGGGTTCAACACAATGAGCAGTTCTTC CASSFGVQHNEQFF
NA TRBJ1-1 TRBV20-1 many TGCAGTGCTAGTGTTGAGTCTCGGAACACTGAAGCTTTCTTT CSASVESRNTEAFF
TRBD2 TRBJ2-1 TRBV10-2 many TGCGCCAGCACCGGACTAGCGGGAGTCGAAAGCTCCTACAATGAGCAGTTCTTC CASTGLAGVESSYNEQFF
NA TRBJ2-1 TRBV5-6 many TGTGCCAGCAGCTCGGGTAACAATGAGCAGTTCTTC CASSSGNNEQFF
NA TRBJ2-3 TRBV5-1 many TGCGCCAGCAGCTTTGTTCTAGATGGCGCAGATACGCAGTATTTT CASSFVLDGADTQYF
NA TRBJ1-1 TRBV20-1 many TGCAGTGCTAGAGGTAGCACCATTGGTTTTTCTGAAGCTTTCTTT CSARGSTIGFSEAFF
TRBD1 TRBJ2-2 TRBV6-5 many TGTGCCAGCAGTTACACCCGACAGGGACGCATCGCCGGGGAGCTGTTTTTT CASSYTRQGRIAGELFF
NA TRBJ2-7 TRBV10-3 NA TGTGCCGTCTCCCGGGACGGTGCCTACGAGCAGTACTTC CAVSRDGAYEQYF
NA TRBJ2-7 TRBV5-1 many TGCGCCAGCAGCTTGGTCATCGGCGAGCAGTACTTC CASSLVIGEQYF
NA TRBJ2-5 TRBV7-7 many TGTGCCAGCAGCCCCCACAGGGCTGTGGAGACCCAGTACTTC CASSPHRAVETQYF
TRBD2 TRBJ2-2 TRBV9 many TGTGCCAGCAGCGCTACTAGCGGGAGAACCGGGGAGCTGTTTTTT CASSATSGRTGELFF
TRBD2 TRBJ2-3 TRBV7-8 NA TGTGCCAGCAGCTTGTTCCAGCGGGGAAGGCGGACGGCAGATACGCAGTATTTT CASSLFQRGRRTADTQYF
NA TRBJ2-3 TRBV6-5 many TGTGCCAGCAGTTACATTCGCGGGGACCGGAATACGCAGTATTTT CASSYIRGDRNTQYF
TRBD1 TRBJ1-1 TRBV6-5 few TGTGCCAGCAGTTACCCGGGACAGGAGAACACTGAAGCTTTCTTT CASSYPGQENTEAFF
NA TRBJ2-3 TRBV7-2 few TGTGCCAGCAGCCCCGCGGGTCGGGTCCCAGGCACAGATACGCAGTATTTT CASSPAGRVPGTDTQYF
NA TRBJ2-7 TRBV20-1 many TGCAGTGCTAGTACGGTCTGGGTAGCAACAAATAAGGGCGAGCAGTACTTC CSASTVWVATNKGEQYF
NA TRBJ2-5 TRBV12-3/TRBV12-4 NA TGTGCCAGCACCCGGTGGGCCAAAGAGACCCAGTACTTC CASTRWAKETQYF
TRBD2 TRBJ2-1 TRBV25-1 many TGTGCCAGCAGTGATGGGACTAGCGGGCTGAATGAGCAGTTCTTC CASSDGTSGLNEQFF
NA TRBJ1-1 TRBV29-1 many TGCAGCGTTGCTGGACGGGGCGGAACTGAAGCTTTCTTT CSVAGRGGTEAFF
NA TRBJ1-1 TRBV5-1 NA TGCGCCAGCACACAATGGGGGGAGGAGAACCCTGAAGCTTTCTTT CASTQWGEENPEAFF
TRBD2 TRBJ2-7 TRBV28 NA TGTGCCAGCAGCCCAACCGGGACTAGCGGGAGTTACGAGCAGTACTTC CASSPTGTSGSYEQYF
NA TRBJ2-7 TRBV10-3 many TGTGCCCCCACATCTCTAGTAAGGACAGAGAACTACGAGCAGTACTTC CAPTSLVRTENYEQYF
NA TRBJ2-7 TRBV29-1 many TGCAGCGCGGCGGATTCCTACGAGCAGTACTTC CSAADSYEQYF
NA TRBJ2-5 TRBV11-2 few TGTGCCAGCAGCTTAGGGGACCAAGAGACCCAGTACTTC CASSLGDQETQYF
NA TRBJ1-6 TRBV12-3/TRBV12-4 many TGTGCCAGCAGTTTGTCGGCAGTCGGCGCACCCCTCCACTTT CASSLSAVGAPLHF
TRBD2 TRBJ2-1 TRBV6-5 many TGTGCCAGCAGTTCGCTAGCGGCATTTTCCTACAATGAGCAGTTCTTC CASSSLAAFSYNEQFF
NA TRBJ2-3 TRBV21-1 many TGTGCCATCCCTTCGAGGGGGGATACAGATACGCAGTATTTT CAIPSRGDTDTQYF
TRBD1 TRBJ1-5 TRBV6-1 many TGTGCCAGCAGTGAAAACGGACAGGGGGGAAATCAGCCCCAGCATTTT CASSENGQGGNQPQHF
NA TRBJ1-3 TRBV12-3/TRBV12-4 NA TGTGCCAGCAGTTTCTCTGGGACGGTCTACTCTGGAAACACCATATATTTT CASSFSGTVYSGNTIYF
NA TRBJ1-3 TRBV11-2 NA TGTGCCAGCAGCCCCCTAGGGCACGGAAACACCATATATTTT CASSPLGHGNTIYF
NA TRBJ1-2 TRBV20-1 many TGCAGTGCCAAACGGCCAGGGAGATATGGCTACACCTTC CSAKRPGRYGYTF
NA TRBJ1-2 TRBV19 NA TGTGCCAGTGGGGGCCAGGGGTTACGGTATGGCTACACCTTC CASGGQGLRYGYTF
TRBD1 TRBJ1-1 TRBV12-3/TRBV12-4 NA TGTGCCAGCAGTTTATACAGGGGCGCTGAAGCTTTCTTT CASSLYRGAEAFF
NA TRBJ1-5 TRBV18 NA TGTGCCAGCTCACCACGGTCCCCAGGGGAGGGGCAGCCCCAGCATTTT CASSPRSPGEGQPQHF
TRBD1 TRBJ2-1 TRBV12-3/TRBV12-4 many TGTGCCAGCAGTTTTGGGGACAGGCCCTACAATGAGCAGTTCTTC CASSFGDRPYNEQFF
NA TRBJ2-1 TRBV5-4 NA TGTGTCAGCAGCGGGGGGACAGGCCTCTCCTACAATGAGCAGTTCTTC CVSSGGTGLSYNEQFF
NA TRBJ1-2 TRBV29-1 NA TGCAGCGTCGGGACCGGCCTAAACTATGGCTACACCTTC CSVGTGLNYGYTF
NA TRBJ1-5 TRBV20-1 many TGCAGTGCTTTTACAGGAGATAGCAATCAGCCCCAGCATTTT CSAFTGDSNQPQHF
TRBD1 TRBJ2-1 TRBV20-1 few TGCAGTGCTCCCAAAACAGGGGCTTCCTACAATGAGCAGTTCTTC CSAPKTGASYNEQFF
TRBD1 TRBJ2-7 TRBV7-6 NA TGTGCCAGCAGTTATCGACAGGGCCAAACCTACGAGCAGTACTTC CASSYRQGQTYEQYF
TRBD1 TRBJ1-1 TRBV3-1 few TGTGCCAGCTGCCAGGAAGGGACAGCAAACACTGAAGCTTTCTTT CASCQEGTANTEAFF
NA TRBJ1-1 TRBV13 few TGTGCCAGCAGCTGGGGGACCGGGAAAGCTTTCTTT CASSWGTGKAFF
NA TRBJ2-6 TRBV15 many TGTGCCACCAGCAGAGATCGGTCAGGGGGGAGCGGGGCCAACGTCCTGACTTTC CATSRDRSGGSGANVLTF
TRBD1 TRBJ2-1 TRBV7-6 many TGTGCCAGCAGCGCAGGCTCCGGGACAGCGTTCAATGAGCAGTTCTTC CASSAGSGTAFNEQFF
TRBD1 TRBJ2-1 TRBV5-1 many TGCGCCAGCAGCTTGATCGGACAGGGTTCCAATGAGCAGTTCTTC CASSLIGQGSNEQFF
NA TRBJ2-7 TRBV27 few TGTGCCAGCAGTTTCTCTCAGGGCCCCTACGAGCAGTACTTC CASSFSQGPYEQYF